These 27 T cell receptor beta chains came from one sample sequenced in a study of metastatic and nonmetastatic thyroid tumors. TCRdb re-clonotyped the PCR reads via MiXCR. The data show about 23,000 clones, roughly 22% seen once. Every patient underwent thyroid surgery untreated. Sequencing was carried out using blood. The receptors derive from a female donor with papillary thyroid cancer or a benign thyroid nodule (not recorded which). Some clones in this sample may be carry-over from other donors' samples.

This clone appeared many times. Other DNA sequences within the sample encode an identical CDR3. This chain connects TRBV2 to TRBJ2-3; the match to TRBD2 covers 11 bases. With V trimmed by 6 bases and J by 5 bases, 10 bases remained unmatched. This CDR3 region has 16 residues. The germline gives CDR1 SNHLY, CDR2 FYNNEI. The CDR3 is CASRELAGVTQDTQYF. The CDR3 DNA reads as TGTGCCAGCAGGGAACTAGCGGGAGTTACACAAGATACGCAGTATTTT. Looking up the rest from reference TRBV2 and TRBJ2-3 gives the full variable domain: EPEVTQTPSHQVTQMGQEVILRCVPISNHLYFYWYRQILGQKVEFLVSFYNNEISEKSEIFDDQFSVERPDGSNFTLKIRSTKLEDSAMYFCASRELAGVTQDTQYFGPGTRLTVL.

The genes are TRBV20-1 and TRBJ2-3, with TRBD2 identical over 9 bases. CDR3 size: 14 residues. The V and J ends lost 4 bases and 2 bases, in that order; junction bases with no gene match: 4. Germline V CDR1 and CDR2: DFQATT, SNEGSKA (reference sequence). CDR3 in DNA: TGCAGTGCTACGCGGGGGGGAGTCACAGATACGCAGTATTTT. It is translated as CSATRGGVTDTQYF.

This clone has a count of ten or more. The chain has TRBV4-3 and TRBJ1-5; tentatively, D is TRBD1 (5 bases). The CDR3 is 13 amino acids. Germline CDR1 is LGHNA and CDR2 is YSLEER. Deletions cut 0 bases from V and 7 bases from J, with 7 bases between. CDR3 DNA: TGCGCCAGCAGCCAAGATCGGGGCCAGCCCCAGCATTTT. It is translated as CASSQDRGQPQHF.

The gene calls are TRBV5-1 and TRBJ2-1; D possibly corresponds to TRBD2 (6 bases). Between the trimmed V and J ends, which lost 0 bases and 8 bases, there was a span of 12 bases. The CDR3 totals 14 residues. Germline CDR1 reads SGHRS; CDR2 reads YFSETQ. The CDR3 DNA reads TGCGCCAGCAGCTTGGGTGGGGAGGTAGATGAGCAGTTCTTC. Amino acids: CASSLGGEVDEQFF.

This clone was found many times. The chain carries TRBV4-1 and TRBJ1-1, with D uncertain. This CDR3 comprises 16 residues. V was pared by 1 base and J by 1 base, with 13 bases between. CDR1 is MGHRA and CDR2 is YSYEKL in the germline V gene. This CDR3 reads CASSQAWFGRNTEAFF. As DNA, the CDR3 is TGCGCCAGCAGCCAAGCATGGTTCGGGAGGAACACTGAAGCTTTCTTT.

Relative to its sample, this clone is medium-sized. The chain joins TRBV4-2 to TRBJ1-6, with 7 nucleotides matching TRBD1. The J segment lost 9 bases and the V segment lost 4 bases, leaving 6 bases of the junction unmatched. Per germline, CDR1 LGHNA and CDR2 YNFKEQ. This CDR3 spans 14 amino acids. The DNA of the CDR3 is TGTGCCAGCAGCCCCGACAGGGAGAGTTCACCCCTCCACTTT. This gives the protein CASSPDRESSPLHF.

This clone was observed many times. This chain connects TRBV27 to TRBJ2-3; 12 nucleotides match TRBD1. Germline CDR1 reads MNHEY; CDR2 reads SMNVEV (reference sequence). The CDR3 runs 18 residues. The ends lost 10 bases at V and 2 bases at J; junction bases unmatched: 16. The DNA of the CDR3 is TGTGCCACCGGGCCAAGGGACAGGGGGCTGGTGGACACAGATACGCAGTATTTT. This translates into CATGPRDRGLVDTDTQYF.

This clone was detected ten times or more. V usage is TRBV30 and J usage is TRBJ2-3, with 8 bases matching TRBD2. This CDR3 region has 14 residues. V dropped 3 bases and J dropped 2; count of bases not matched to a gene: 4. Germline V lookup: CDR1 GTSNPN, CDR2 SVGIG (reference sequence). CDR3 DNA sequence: TGTGCCTGGAGCCCACTAGCGGCCACAGATACGCAGTATTTT. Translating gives CAWSPLAATDTQYF. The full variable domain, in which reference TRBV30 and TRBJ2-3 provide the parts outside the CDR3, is SQTIHQWPATLVQPVGSPLSLECTVEGTSNPNLYWYRQAAGRGLQLLFYSVGIGQISSEVPQNLSASRPQDRQFILSSKKLLLSDSGFYLCAWSPLAATDTQYFGPGTRLTVL.

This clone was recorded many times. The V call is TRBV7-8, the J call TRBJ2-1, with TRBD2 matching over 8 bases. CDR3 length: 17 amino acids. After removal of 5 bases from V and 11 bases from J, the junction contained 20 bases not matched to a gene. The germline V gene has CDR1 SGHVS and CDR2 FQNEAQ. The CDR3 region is CASSPEWGGSGIRKQFF. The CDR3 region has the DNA TGTGCCAGCAGCCCGGAGTGGGGTGGTAGCGGGATTCGTAAGCAGTTCTTC.

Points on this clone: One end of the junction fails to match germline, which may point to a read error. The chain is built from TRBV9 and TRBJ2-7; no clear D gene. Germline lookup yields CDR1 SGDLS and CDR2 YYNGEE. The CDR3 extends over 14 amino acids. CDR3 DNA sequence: TGTGTCAGCAGCGCCGGAGCAGTTTCCTACGAGCAGTACTTT. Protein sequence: CVSSAGAVSYEQYF.

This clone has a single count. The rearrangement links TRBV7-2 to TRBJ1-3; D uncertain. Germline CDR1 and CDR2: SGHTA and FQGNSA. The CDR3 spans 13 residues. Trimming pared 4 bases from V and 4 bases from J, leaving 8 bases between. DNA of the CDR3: TGTGCCAGCAGCTGCCACATAGGAAACACCATATATTTT. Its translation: CASSCHIGNTIYF.

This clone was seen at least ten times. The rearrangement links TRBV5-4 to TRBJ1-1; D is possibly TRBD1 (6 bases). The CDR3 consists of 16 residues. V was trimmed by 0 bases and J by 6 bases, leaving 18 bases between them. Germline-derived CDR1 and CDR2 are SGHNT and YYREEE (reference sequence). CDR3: CASSLGARGLNAEAFF. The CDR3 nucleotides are TGTGCCAGCAGCTTGGGGGCCAGGGGCCTTAACGCTGAAGCTTTCTTT.

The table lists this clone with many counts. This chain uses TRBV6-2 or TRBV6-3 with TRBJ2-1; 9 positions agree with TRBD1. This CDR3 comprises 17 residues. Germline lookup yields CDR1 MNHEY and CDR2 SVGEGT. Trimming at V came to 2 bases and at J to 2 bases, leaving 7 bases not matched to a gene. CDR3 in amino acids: CASSYRRQGGPYNEQFF. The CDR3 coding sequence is TGTGCCAGCAGTTACCGGCGACAGGGGGGACCCTACAATGAGCAGTTCTTC.

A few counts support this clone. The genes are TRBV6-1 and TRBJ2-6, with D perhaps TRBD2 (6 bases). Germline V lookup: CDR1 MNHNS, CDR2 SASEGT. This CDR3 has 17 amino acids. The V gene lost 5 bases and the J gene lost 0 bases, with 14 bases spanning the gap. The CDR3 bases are TGTGCCAGCAGTAATACGTGGGGGGACTCTGGGGCCAACGTCCTGACTTTC. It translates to CASSNTWGDSGANVLTF.

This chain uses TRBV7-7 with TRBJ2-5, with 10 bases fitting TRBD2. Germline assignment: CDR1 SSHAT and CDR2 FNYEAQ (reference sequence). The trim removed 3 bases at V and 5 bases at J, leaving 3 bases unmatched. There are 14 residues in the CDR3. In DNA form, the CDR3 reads TGTGCCAGCAGCTTGTCAGCGGGAGGGGAGACCCAGTACTTC. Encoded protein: CASSLSAGGETQYF.

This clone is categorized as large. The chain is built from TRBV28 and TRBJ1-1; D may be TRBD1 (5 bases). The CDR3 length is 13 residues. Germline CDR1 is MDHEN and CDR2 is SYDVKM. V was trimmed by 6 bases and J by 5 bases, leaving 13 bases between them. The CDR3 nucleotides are TGTGCCAGCAGGTCTGACAGATTAACTGAAGCTTTCTTT. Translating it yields CASRSDRLTEAFF. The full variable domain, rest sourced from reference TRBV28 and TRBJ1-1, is DVKVTQSSRYLVKRTGEKVFLECVQDMDHENMFWYRQDPGLGLRLIYFSYDVKMKEKGDIPEGYSVSREKKERFSLILESASTNQTSMYLCASRSDRLTEAFFGQGTRLTVV.

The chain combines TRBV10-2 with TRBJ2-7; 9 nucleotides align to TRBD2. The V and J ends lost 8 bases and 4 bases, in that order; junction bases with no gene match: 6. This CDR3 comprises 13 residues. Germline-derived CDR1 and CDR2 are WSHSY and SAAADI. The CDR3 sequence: CASRGREGYEQYF. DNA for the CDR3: TGCGCCAGCCGGGGGCGGGAGGGATACGAGCAGTACTTC.

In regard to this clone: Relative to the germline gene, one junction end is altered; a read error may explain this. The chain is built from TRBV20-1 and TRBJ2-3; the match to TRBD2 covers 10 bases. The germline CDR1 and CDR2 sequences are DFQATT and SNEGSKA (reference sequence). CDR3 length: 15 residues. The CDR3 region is CSAYWTSGATDTHYF. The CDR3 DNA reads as TGCAGTGCTTATTGGACTAGCGGAGCTACAGATACGCATTATTTT.

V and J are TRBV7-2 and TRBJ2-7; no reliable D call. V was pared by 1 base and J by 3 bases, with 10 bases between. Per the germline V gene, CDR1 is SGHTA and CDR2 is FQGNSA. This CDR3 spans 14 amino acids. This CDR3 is CASSLDPGYYEQYF. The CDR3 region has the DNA TGTGCCAGCAGCTTAGACCCCGGGTACTACGAGCAGTACTTC.

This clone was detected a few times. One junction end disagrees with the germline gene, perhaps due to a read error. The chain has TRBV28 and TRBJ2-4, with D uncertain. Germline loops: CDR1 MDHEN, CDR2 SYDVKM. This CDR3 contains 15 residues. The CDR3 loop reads CASSPLPEVKNILYF. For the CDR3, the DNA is TGTGCCAGCAGCCCCCTCCCCGAAGTGAAAAACATTCTGTACTTC.

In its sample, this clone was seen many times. The DNA for the CDR3 is TGTGCCAGCAGTTCCTCTTTAAAGAGCGACCTCTACGAGCAGTACTTC. Its translation: CASSSSLKSDLYEQYF. The chain uses TRBV28 and TRBJ2-7, with no clear D. Germline values: CDR1 MDHEN, CDR2 SYDVKM. V was clipped by 4 bases and J by 3 bases, with 19 bases between them. The CDR3 sequence is 16 residues long.

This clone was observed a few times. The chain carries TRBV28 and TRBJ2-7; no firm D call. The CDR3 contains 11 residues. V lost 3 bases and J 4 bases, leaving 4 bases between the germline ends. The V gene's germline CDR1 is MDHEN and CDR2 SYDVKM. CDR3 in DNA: TGTGCCAGCAGTTTGGGGTACGAGCAGTACTTC. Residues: CASSLGYEQYF.

The CDR3 DNA sequence: TGTGCCAGCACGTCGGACAGGGAACGTGAAAAACTGTTTTTT. It codes for CASTSDREREKLFF. The chain recombines TRBV6-2 or TRBV6-3 with TRBJ1-4, with 8 bases matching TRBD1. The V gene end was trimmed by 7 bases and the J gene end by 7 bases; junction bases not matched to a gene: 8. This CDR3 contains 14 residues. Germline CDR1 is MNHEY and CDR2 is SVGEGT.

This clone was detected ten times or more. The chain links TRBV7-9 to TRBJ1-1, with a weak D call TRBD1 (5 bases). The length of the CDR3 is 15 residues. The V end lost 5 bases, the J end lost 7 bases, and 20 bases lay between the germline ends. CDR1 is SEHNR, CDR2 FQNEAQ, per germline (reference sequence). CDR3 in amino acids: CASSPGWGSMGEAFF. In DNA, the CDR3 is TGTGCCAGCAGCCCAGGGTGGGGTAGTATGGGTGAAGCTTTCTTT.

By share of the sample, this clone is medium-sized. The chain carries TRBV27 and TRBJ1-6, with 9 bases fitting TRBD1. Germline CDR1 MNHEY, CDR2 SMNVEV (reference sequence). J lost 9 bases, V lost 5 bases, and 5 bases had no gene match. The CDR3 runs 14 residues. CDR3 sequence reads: CASSRDRVFSPLHF. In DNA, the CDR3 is TGTGCCAGCAGTCGGGACAGGGTATTTTCACCCCTCCACTTT.

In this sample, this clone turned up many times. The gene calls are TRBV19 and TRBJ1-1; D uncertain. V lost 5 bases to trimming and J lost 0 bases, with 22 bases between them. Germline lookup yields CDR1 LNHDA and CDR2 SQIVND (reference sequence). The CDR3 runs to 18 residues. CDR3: CASSSPRIAGRMNTEAFF. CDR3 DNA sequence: TGTGCCAGTAGTTCCCCTAGGATAGCTGGACGGATGAACACTGAAGCTTTCTTT. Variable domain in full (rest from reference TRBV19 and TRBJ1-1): DGGITQSPKYLFRKEGQNVTLSCEQNLNHDAMYWYRQDPGQGLRLIYYSQIVNDFQKGDIAEGYSVSREKKESFPLTVTSAQKNPTAFYLCASSSPRIAGRMNTEAFFGQGTRLTVV.

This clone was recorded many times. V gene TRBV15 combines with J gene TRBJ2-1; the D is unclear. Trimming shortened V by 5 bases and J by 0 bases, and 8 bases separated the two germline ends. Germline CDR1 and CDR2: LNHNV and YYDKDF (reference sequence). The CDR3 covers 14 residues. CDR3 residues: CATSWSSSYNEQFF. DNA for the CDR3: TGTGCCACCAGCTGGTCCAGCTCCTACAATGAGCAGTTCTTC.